These 20 T cell receptor beta chains originate from one sample sequenced in a study of beta chain features in type 1 diabetes. Every bit of the isolated RNA underwent reverse transcription, so sequencing read expressed TCRB transcripts. Clones were sequenced by immunoSEQ multiplex PCR, and TCRdb holds only the in-frame ones, with some missing. The top ten clones hold about 0.037% of a sample with 200,000 to 250,000 clones, over 8.5% of them seen once. Material: naive CD4+ T cells from blood. Source of these receptors: a woman between 18 and 29 years old in good health.

The chain carries TRBV5-1 and TRBJ2-7; weak D call: TRBD1 (6 bases). The length of the CDR3 is 14 residues. Germline CDR1 and CDR2: SGHRS and YFSETQ. Between the trimmed V and J ends, which lost 4 bases and 2 bases, there was a span of 13 bases. CDR3 residues: CASSPSGQAYEQYF. DNA of the CDR3: TGCGCCAGCAGCCCCTCGGGACAAGCCTACGAGCAGTACTTC.

J is TRBJ2-1 and V is TRBV19; weak D call: TRBD1 (5 bases). From germline, CDR1 is LNHDA and CDR2 SQIVND (reference sequence). V was pared by 2 bases and J by 6 bases, with 20 bases between. The CDR3 covers 17 residues. CDR3 in DNA: TGTGCCAGTAGTATACTTTTCGACAGAAGGGGTTTCAATGAGCAGTTCTTC. Amino acid sequence: CASSILFDRRGFNEQFF.

This clone was observed a few times. The chain is built from TRBV28 and TRBJ2-1, with 14 bases matching TRBD2. The CDR3 covers 15 residues. Per germline, CDR1 MDHEN and CDR2 SYDVKM. After removal of 6 bases from V and 7 bases from J, the junction contained 5 bases not matched to a gene. Here the CDR3 reads CASRLGLAGVNEQFF. DNA for the CDR3: TGTGCCAGCAGACTGGGACTAGCGGGAGTTAATGAGCAGTTCTTC. The variable domain in full, completed from reference TRBV28 and TRBJ2-1, reads DVKVTQSSRYLVKRTGEKVFLECVQDMDHENMFWYRQDPGLGLRLIYFSYDVKMKEKGDIPEGYSVSREKKERFSLILESASTNQTSMYLCASRLGLAGVNEQFFGPGTRLTVL.

This clone showed up just a few times. At one end the junction does not follow the germline gene, possibly because of a read error. This sequence joins TRBV7-7 and TRBJ2-7, with 10 positions matching TRBD1. CDR3 size: 13 residues. The germline V gene has CDR1 SSHAT and CDR2 FNYEAQ (reference sequence). In nucleotides, the CDR3 is TGTGCTAGCAGCCCGGGACAGGGGCTCGAGCAGTACTTC. Translated: CASSPGQGLEQYF.

The rearrangement joins TRBV5-4 to TRBJ1-1, with a weak D call TRBD1 (6 bases). V lost 0 bases, J lost 2 bases, and 8 bases lay in between. CDR1 is SGHNT, CDR2 YYREEE, per germline (reference sequence). There are 14 residues in the CDR3. The DNA of the CDR3 is TGTGCCAGCAGCTTGGACAGGGTTAACACTGAAGCTTTCTTT. Protein sequence: CASSLDRVNTEAFF.

The V gene is TRBV7-2, the J gene TRBJ2-7, with 8 bases identical to TRBD1. The CDR3 is 14 residues long. Losses at the gene ends were 6 bases for V and 4 bases for J; bases not matched to a gene: 8. CDR1 SGHTA and CDR2 FQGNSA come from the germline V gene. CDR3 nucleotide sequence: TGTGCCAGCAGTCGGACAGGGTGGGGGTACGAGCAGTACTTC. Translated: CASSRTGWGYEQYF. Combining the CDR3 with reference TRBV7-2 and TRBJ2-7 gives the whole variable domain GAGVSQSPSNKVTEKGKDVELRCDPISGHTALYWYRQSLGQGLEFLIYFQGNSAPDKSGLPSDRFSAERTGGSVSTLTIQRTQQEDSAVYLCASSRTGWGYEQYFGPGTRLTVT.

This clone was detected only a few times. The V and J genes are TRBV20-1 and TRBJ1-1, with D possibly matching TRBD1 (5 bases). This CDR3 has 11 amino acids. CDR1 and CDR2 from the germline V gene are DFQATT and SNEGSKA (reference sequence). The V end lost 6 bases, the J end lost 3 bases, and 8 bases lay between the germline ends. CDR3 sequence: CSARGDTEAFF. CDR3 DNA: TGCAGTGCGCGGGGGGACACTGAAGCTTTCTTT.

The sample holds a few counts of this clone. The chain has TRBV5-1 and TRBJ1-2; D is perhaps TRBD1 (6 bases). The ends were cut back, 3 bases at V and 7 bases at J, with 13 bases in the middle. The germline CDR1 and CDR2 sequences are SGHRS and YFSETQ. The CDR3 sequence is 13 residues long. The CDR3 DNA reads TGCGCCAGCAGCTCCTCCAGGGGTTCTGGCTACACCTTC. Its translation: CASSSSRGSGYTF.

For this clone: The sample has other DNA sequences that encode this CDR3 too. The chain is built from TRBV5-1 and TRBJ2-7; D is uncertain. V was shortened by 0 bases and J by 3 bases, with 7 bases between the two germline ends. Germline CDR1 is SGHRS and CDR2 is YFSETQ. The CDR3 length is 13 residues. Here the CDR3 reads CASSLDRDYEQYF. DNA for the CDR3: TGCGCCAGCAGCTTGGACAGAGACTACGAGCAGTACTTC.

This clone has only a few counts. The sample has other DNA sequences that encode this CDR3 too. This chain joins TRBV6-5 and TRBJ2-7, with D tentatively TRBD2 (5 bases). CDR3 length equals 15 residues. Looked up from germline, CDR1 is MNHEY and CDR2 is SVGAGI. Trimming removed 0 bases at V and 1 base at J, with 10 bases between. CDR3 coding DNA: TGTGCCAGCAGTTACTCGCCCGGGAATTCCTACGAGCAGTACTTC. It yields the protein CASSYSPGNSYEQYF.

The chain has TRBV5-1 and TRBJ2-7, with D possibly matching TRBD2 (6 bases). CDR3 length equals 14 residues. In germline, CDR1 is SGHRS, CDR2 YFSETQ. V lost 4 bases to trimming and J lost 6 bases, with 17 bases between them. The CDR3 spells CASSPLTRTGEQYF. CDR3 coding DNA: TGCGCCAGCAGCCCACTGACTAGAACGGGCGAGCAGTACTTC.

This rearrangement joins TRBV5-4 to TRBJ1-3; D is undetermined. Germline V lookup: CDR1 SGHNT, CDR2 YYREEE (reference sequence). This CDR3 has 16 residues. Deletions cut 4 bases from V and 0 bases from J, with 14 bases between. The CDR3 sequence is CASSPLPKSSGNTIYF. The CDR3, as DNA: TGTGCCAGCAGCCCCTTGCCTAAGAGCTCTGGAAACACCATATATTTT.

J is TRBJ1-2 and V is TRBV30, with 8 bases fitting TRBD1. The CDR3 spans 13 residues. V gave up 5 bases and J gave up 7 bases; unmatched junction bases: 9. Germline CDR1 is GTSNPN and CDR2 is SVGIG (reference sequence). The DNA for the CDR3 is TGTGCCTGGCAAACGGACAGGGATCGTGGCTACACCTTC. Translating gives CAWQTDRDRGYTF.

This clone was seen a handful of times. The genes are TRBV27 and TRBJ1-5; TRBD1 might be the D (6 bases). This CDR3 is 14 amino acids long. V dropped 6 bases and J dropped 2 bases, with 11 bases sitting between them. In germline, CDR1 is MNHEY, CDR2 SMNVEV (reference sequence). The CDR3 region is CASRDAGGNQPQHF. As DNA, the CDR3 is TGTGCCAGCAGAGACGCAGGGGGCAATCAGCCCCAGCATTTT.

The chain recombines TRBV7-8 with TRBJ2-1; 13 nucleotides line up with TRBD2. Germline V gene lookup returns CDR1 SGHVS and CDR2 FQNEAQ. CDR3 length: 18 amino acids. Germline trimming cut 5 bases from V and 8 bases from J; bases unmatched to any gene: 15. CDR3 amino acids: CASSLQRMGTSGIDEQFF. The DNA of the CDR3 is TGTGCCAGCAGCCTCCAAAGGATGGGGACTAGCGGGATCGATGAGCAGTTCTTC.

There are a few counts of this clone. The V gene is TRBV19, the J gene TRBJ2-3; tentative D call: TRBD2 (5 bases). The CDR3 spans 13 residues. With 6 bases removed from V and 6 bases from J, the gap between germline ends came to 13 bases. In germline, CDR1 is LNHDA, CDR2 SQIVND (reference sequence). In DNA form, the CDR3 reads TGTGCCAGTAGCCCACGGGGAGAGGATACGCAGTATTTT. Translating gives CASSPRGEDTQYF.

This clone has more than one count but fewer than ten. This rearrangement joins TRBV27 to TRBJ1-4; 9 bases are shared with TRBD1. This CDR3 contains 15 residues. J was trimmed by 4 bases and V by 6 bases; bases with no gene match: 6. Germline CDR1 MNHEY, CDR2 SMNVEV (reference sequence). CDR3 protein: CASRQGTGSNEKLFF. For the CDR3, the DNA is TGTGCCAGCAGACAGGGGACAGGGAGTAATGAAAAACTGTTTTTT.

This clone has only a few counts. The chain employs TRBV28 and TRBJ2-7; 9 bases agree with TRBD1. The CDR3 consists of 12 residues. Looked up from germline, CDR1 is MDHEN and CDR2 is SYDVKM. V dropped 10 bases and J dropped 6; count of bases not matched to a gene: 7. CDR3 sequence: CATGTGTPEQYF. The DNA for the CDR3 is TGTGCCACTGGGACAGGGACGCCCGAGCAGTACTTC.

This clone came up a few times. J is TRBJ2-7 and V is TRBV29-1; 7 positions agree with TRBD1. V lost 7 bases and J lost 2; bases outside the gene matches: 5. The length of the CDR3 is 12 residues. CDR1 is SQVTM, CDR2 ANQGSEA, per germline. The CDR3 reads CSARQGAYEQYF. CDR3 nucleotide sequence: TGCAGCGCTCGACAGGGCGCCTACGAGCAGTACTTC.

The J gene is TRBJ2-7, the V gene TRBV25-1; D perhaps matches TRBD1 (6 bases). The germline CDR1 and CDR2 sequences are MGHDK and SYGVNS. CDR3 length: 17 residues. V was clipped by 2 bases and J by 0 bases, with 17 bases between them. The CDR3 here is CASSEIIQGNPSYEQYF. The DNA for the CDR3 is TGTGCCAGCAGTGAAATTATTCAGGGGAATCCCTCCTACGAGCAGTACTTC.